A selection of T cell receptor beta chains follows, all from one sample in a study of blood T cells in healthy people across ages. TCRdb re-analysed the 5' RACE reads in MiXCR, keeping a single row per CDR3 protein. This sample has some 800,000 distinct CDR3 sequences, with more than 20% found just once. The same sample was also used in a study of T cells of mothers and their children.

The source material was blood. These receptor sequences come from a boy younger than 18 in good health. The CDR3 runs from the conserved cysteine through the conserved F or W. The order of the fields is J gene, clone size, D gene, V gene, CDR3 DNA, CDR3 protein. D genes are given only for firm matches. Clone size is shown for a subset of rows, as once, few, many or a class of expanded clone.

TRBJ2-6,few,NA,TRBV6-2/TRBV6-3,TGTGCCAGCAGTTACCCACTACGACTAGCTGGGGCCAACGTCCTGACTTTC,CASSYPLRLAGANVLTF
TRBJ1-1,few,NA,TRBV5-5,TGTGCCAGCAGCTCTAGTTACACTGAAGCTTTCTTT,CASSSSYTEAFF
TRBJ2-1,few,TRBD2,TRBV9,TGTGCCAGCAGCGTTAGCGGGAGGGCCCACAATGAGCAGTTCTTC,CASSVSGRAHNEQFF
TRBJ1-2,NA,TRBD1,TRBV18,TGTGCCAGCTCACCAGGGACAGGGGCTGGTGATGGCTACACCTTC,CASSPGTGAGDGYTF
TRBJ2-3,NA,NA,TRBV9,TGTGCCAGCAGCGTAGGGGGGAATTTCATCGGTCGGTCGGATACGCAGTATTTT,CASSVGGNFIGRSDTQYF
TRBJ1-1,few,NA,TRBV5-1,TGCGCCAGCAGCCCGAAACAATATGACGCGGAAGCTTTCTTT,CASSPKQYDAEAFF
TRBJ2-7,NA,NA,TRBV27,TGTGCCAGCAGTAACGGATTGTGGGGAGTCTCCTACGAGCAGTACTTC,CASSNGLWGVSYEQYF
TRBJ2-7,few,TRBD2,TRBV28,TGTGCCAGTAAGGGACTAGCGGACTACGAGCAGTACTTC,CASKGLADYEQYF
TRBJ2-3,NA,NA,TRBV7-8,TGTGCCAGCACCCACAGAGGCCTTCCCAACACAGATACGCAGTATTTT,CASTHRGLPNTDTQYF
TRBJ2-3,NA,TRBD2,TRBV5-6,TGTGCCAGCAGCGTACTGGGACTAGCGGGAGGGCCCGATACGCAGTATTTT,CASSVLGLAGGPDTQYF
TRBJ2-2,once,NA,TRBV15,TGTGCCACCAGCAGAGGACTTCTGAGCACCGGGGAGTTGTTTTTT,CATSRGLLSTGELFF
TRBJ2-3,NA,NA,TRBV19,TGTGCCAGTAGGGCCGGGGGTTACACAGATACGCAGTATTTT,CASRAGGYTDTQYF
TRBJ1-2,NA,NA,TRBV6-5,TGTGCCAGCAGTTATCGCCAGTCCCCATATGGCTACACCTTC,CASSYRQSPYGYTF
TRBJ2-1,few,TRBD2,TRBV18,TGTGCCAGCTCTCTCGAACCGGGACTAGGAAATCCCTACAATGAGCAGTTCTTC,CASSLEPGLGNPYNEQFF
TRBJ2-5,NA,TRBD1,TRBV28,TGTGCCAGCGGACGACAGGGGCCCTACCAAGAGACCCAGTACTTC,CASGRQGPYQETQYF
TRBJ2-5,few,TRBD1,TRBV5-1,TGCGCCAGCAGCTTGGGGGGCCCCGGGACAGGGGGCCGAGAGACCCAGTACTTC,CASSLGGPGTGGRETQYF
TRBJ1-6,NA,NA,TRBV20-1,TGCAGCCCAAGTACGATGAATTCACCCCTCCACTTT,CSPSTMNSPLHF
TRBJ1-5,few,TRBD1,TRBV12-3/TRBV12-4,TGTGCCAGCACCCCAGGACAGGGAAATCAGCCCCAGCATTTT,CASTPGQGNQPQHF